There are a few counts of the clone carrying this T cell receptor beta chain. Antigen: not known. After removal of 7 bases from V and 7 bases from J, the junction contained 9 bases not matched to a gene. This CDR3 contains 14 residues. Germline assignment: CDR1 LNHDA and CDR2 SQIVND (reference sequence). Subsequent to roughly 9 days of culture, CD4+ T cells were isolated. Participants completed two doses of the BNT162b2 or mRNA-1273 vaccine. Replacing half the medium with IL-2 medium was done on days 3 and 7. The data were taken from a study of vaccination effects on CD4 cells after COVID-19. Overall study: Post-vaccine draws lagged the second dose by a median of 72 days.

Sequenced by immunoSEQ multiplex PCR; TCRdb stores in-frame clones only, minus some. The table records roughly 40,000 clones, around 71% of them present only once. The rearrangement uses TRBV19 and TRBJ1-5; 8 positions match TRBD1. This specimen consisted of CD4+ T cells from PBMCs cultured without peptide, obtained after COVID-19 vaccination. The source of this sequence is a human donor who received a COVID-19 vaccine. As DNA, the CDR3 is TGTGCCAGTACAACGACAGGGGAAGGGCAGCCCCAGCATTTT. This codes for CASTTTGEGQPQHF.